The 9 T cell receptor beta chains in this list originate from one sample, sequenced in a study of blood T cells in healthy people across ages (dated by TCRdb to the mid-2010s). The library was produced with 5' RACE. The sequencer listed for this sample is Illumina HiSeq 2500. A second PCR of roughly 7 to 11 cycles was performed with a sample-barcoded 5' primer and a J-beta primer mix. TCRdb's own reprocessing of the public reads used fastp at Q25 and MiXCR and kept productive beta chains. Merged by CDR3 protein, the rows form single entries marked with the most common genes and DNA. The sample table shows about 720,000 distinct CDR3 sequences, and about a fifth are seen once. The ten largest clones add up to under 25% of the sample. Sequencing was done on a sample of blood. The origin of the receptors is a man in his 70s in good health.

The chain uses TRBV12-5 and TRBJ1-5; no clear D. Germline loops: CDR1 LGHNT, CDR2 FRNRAP. The CDR3 is made up of 14 amino acids. V lost 7 bases and J 2 bases, leaving 12 bases between the germline ends. CDR3 residues: CASVVGDGNQPQHF. In DNA form, the CDR3 reads TGTGCTAGTGTAGTGGGAGATGGCAATCAGCCCCAGCATTTT. The full variable domain, in which reference TRBV12-5 and TRBJ1-5 provide the parts outside the CDR3, is DARVTQTPRHKVTEMGQEVTMRCQPILGHNTVFWYRQTMMQGLELLAYFRNRAPLDDSGMPKDRFSAEMPDATLATLKIQPSEPRDSAVYFCASVVGDGNQPQHFGDGTRLSIL.

This clonotype turned up a few times. The chain carries TRBV12-3 or TRBV12-4 and TRBJ1-2; TRBD1 might be the D (5 bases). V lost 3 bases and J lost 7, with 12 bases in between. The CDR3 sequence is 13 residues long. The CDR3 reads CASSFSGRSGYTF. CDR3 bases: TGTGCCAGCAGTTTCTCGGGACGGTCTGGCTACACCTTC.

This clonotype was observed many times. One end of the junction fails to match germline, which may point to a read error. The V gene is TRBV12-3 or TRBV12-4, the J gene TRBJ2-6, with D hard to call. The CDR3 runs to 14 residues. The CDR3 is CASSLVSGANVLTF. CDR3 nucleotides: TGCGCCAGCAGCTTGGTCTCTGGGGCCAACGTCCTGACTTTC.

The chain carries TRBV21-1 and TRBJ2-5. The J call may be mistaken, given a closer DNA end match to TRBJ2-1. TRBV21-1 is deemed a pseudogene. The CDR3 covers 8 residues. In DNA, the CDR3 is TGTGCCAGGAGGGAGCAGTTCTTC. Protein sequence: CARREQFF.

The J gene is TRBJ2-7, the V gene TRBV19, with D hard to call. Trimming took 4 bases from V and 3 from J, leaving 10 bases between them. The CDR3 is 13 amino acids. Germline CDR1 is LNHDA and CDR2 is SQIVND (reference sequence). This CDR3 reads CASSRDLGYEQYV. The CDR3 bases are TGTGCCAGTAGTAGAGACCTCGGCTACGAGCAGTACGTC.

This chain connects TRBV9 to TRBJ2-5, with a weak D call TRBD1 (6 bases). Trimming removed 0 bases at V and 3 bases at J, with 18 bases between. Germline V gene data show CDR1 as SGDLS and CDR2 as YYNGEE. This CDR3 contains 17 residues. The DNA of the CDR3 is TGTGCCAGCAGCGTAGGATCTGAGGGGGTTCTAAAAGAGACCCAGTACTTC. Amino acids: CASSVGSEGVLKETQYF.

This clonotype has only a few counts. V is TRBV7-8 and J is TRBJ2-5; no firm D call. The V gene lost 5 bases and the J gene lost 5 bases, with 9 bases spanning the gap. This CDR3 spans 12 amino acids. Germline V gene lookup returns CDR1 SGHVS and CDR2 FQNEAQ. The CDR3 loop is CASSPDSETQYF. The DNA for the CDR3 is TGTGCCAGCAGCCCCGATTCGGAGACCCAGTACTTC.

This clonotype has a handful of counts. This sequence joins TRBV7-2 and TRBJ1-4; no firm D call. CDR3 length equals 14 residues. V lost 3 bases, J lost 7 bases, and 12 bases lay in between. Looked up from germline, CDR1 is SGHTA and CDR2 is FQGNSA. CDR3: CASSLSLEREKLFF. CDR3 bases: TGTGCCAGCAGCTTGTCGCTGGAGCGTGAAAAACTGTTTTTT.

The genes are TRBV7-2 and TRBJ2-2, with D hard to call. V shed 5 bases and J shed 7 bases, with 8 bases lying between them. The V gene's germline CDR1 is SGHTA and CDR2 FQGNSA. The CDR3 has 12 amino acids. CDR3 loop: CASSPRGGELFF. CDR3 sequence (DNA): TGTGCCAGCAGCCCACGAGGCGGGGAGCTGTTTTTT.